Presented here are 30 T cell receptor beta chains from one specimen sequenced in a study of T cell clones after liver transplantation (dated by TCRdb to 2018 to 2020). The library was generated by the immunoSEQ multiplex PCR assay. Entries here come from immuneACCESS through TCRdb and include only in-frame sequences with V and J called. Some clones fail to appear in such tables; in the studies checked, an unresolved V gene covers under half of the shortfall, and the cause of the remainder is unknown. In this sample the table shows around 110,000 clones, less than 95% of which occur a single time. The top ten clonotypes cover around 0.8% of the sample. The material sequenced was CD4+ T cells from blood, taken 12 months after liver transplant. These receptors were collected from a human patient who received a liver transplant. After a transplant, the graft donor may have provided part of the T cells.

The chain recombines TRBV19 with TRBJ2-1; a possible D gene is TRBD1 (5 bases). From germline, CDR1 is LNHDA and CDR2 SQIVND (reference sequence). The CDR3 contains 14 residues. Trimming shortened V by 3 bases and J by 3 bases, and 9 bases separated the two germline ends. Here the CDR3 DNA reads TGTGCCAGTAGTATTCTGACAGACTACAATGAGCAGTTCTTC. Translated: CASSILTDYNEQFF.

The rearrangement joins TRBV5-1 to TRBJ2-7; tentatively, D is TRBD1 or TRBD2 (5 bases each). Germline assignment: CDR1 SGHRS and CDR2 YFSETQ. V dropped 0 bases and J dropped 6 bases, with 16 bases sitting between them. The CDR3 is 15 residues long. This CDR3 reads CASSLAHGTPAEQYF. Written as DNA, the CDR3 is TGCGCCAGCAGCTTGGCGCACGGGACCCCGGCCGAGCAGTACTTC.

The V and J genes are TRBV30 and TRBJ1-1; D unclear. V dropped 0 bases and J dropped 1 base, with 6 bases sitting between them. Germline assignment: CDR1 GTSNPN and CDR2 SVGIG (reference sequence). The CDR3 is 13 amino acids. CDR3 nucleotide sequence: TGTGCCTGGAGTGTAGGCCCGAACACTGAAGCTTTCTTT. Its protein product is CAWSVGPNTEAFF.

V usage is TRBV7-9 and J usage is TRBJ1-4, with a weak D call TRBD1 (5 bases). Germline V gene sequence: CDR1 SEHNR, CDR2 FQNEAQ (reference sequence). The CDR3 totals 15 residues. With 3 bases removed from V and 7 bases from J, the gap between germline ends came to 15 bases. CDR3 nucleotide sequence: TGTGCCAGCAGCTTGGCAGGGATGGTTAGTGAAAAACTGTTTTTT. It codes for CASSLAGMVSEKLFF.

The CDR3 loop is CASSEVGTYEQYF. Written as DNA, the CDR3 is TGCGCCAGCAGTGAGGTGGGTACCTACGAGCAGTACTTC. V and J are TRBV10-2 and TRBJ2-7; D remains unclear. From germline, CDR1 is WSHSY and CDR2 SAAADI. The CDR3 totals 13 residues. The V end was cut by 2 bases, the J end by 2 bases, with 7 bases between.

In its sample, this clone was seen a few times. The genes are TRBV9 and TRBJ2-7; D possibly matches TRBD1 or TRBD2 (5 bases each). This CDR3 spans 14 amino acids. CDR1 and CDR2 (germline): SGDLS, YYNGEE. Deletions cut 2 bases from V and 6 bases from J, with 15 bases between. The CDR3 sequence: CASSVLSSRGEQYF. CDR3 in DNA: TGTGCCAGCAGCGTCCTTTCGTCGAGGGGCGAGCAGTACTTC.

V is TRBV11-2 and J is TRBJ2-6; no definite D call. The CDR3 has 16 residues. Between the trimmed V and J ends, which lost 1 base and 0 bases, there was a span of 7 bases. CDR1 is SGHAT and CDR2 is FQNNGV in the germline V gene. The CDR3 reads CASSLGSSSGANVLTF. The CDR3 DNA follows: TGTGCCAGCAGCTTAGGGAGCAGCTCTGGGGCCAACGTCCTGACTTTC.

J is TRBJ2-5 and V is TRBV2; TRBD1 is a possible D gene (5 bases). The CDR3 is made up of 19 amino acids. V lost 2 bases, J lost 5 bases, and 27 bases lay in between. From germline, CDR1 is SNHLY and CDR2 FYNNEI. The CDR3 DNA reads TGTGCCAGCAGTGAATCGCTCAGGGTGACCCCCAAAGTATTGGAGACCCAGTACTTC. Translated: CASSESLRVTPKVLETQYF.

The chain employs TRBV19 and TRBJ2-4, with D perhaps TRBD2 (6 bases). The CDR3 covers 16 residues. The germline gives CDR1 LNHDA, CDR2 SQIVND (reference sequence). The V and J ends lost 3 bases and 0 bases respectively, with 12 bases between them. This CDR3 reads CASSIGVGGAKNIQYF. The DNA of the CDR3 is TGTGCCAGTAGTATTGGGGTCGGGGGAGCCAAAAACATTCAGTACTTC.

V is TRBV15 and J is TRBJ2-5; 9 bases map to TRBD2. CDR3 length equals 16 residues. The germline CDR1 and CDR2 sequences are LNHNV and YYDKDF (reference sequence). Trimming removed 4 bases from V and 6 bases from J; junction bases left unmatched: 12. This chain's CDR3 is CATSTWGVAGVKTQYF. For the CDR3, the DNA is TGTGCCACCAGCACCTGGGGGGTAGCGGGAGTTAAGACCCAGTACTTC.

This CDR3 reads CASGPQGGQLEGSQYF. The CDR3 DNA reads TGTGCTAGTGGACCGCAGGGGGGACAGCTAGAGGGATCACAGTACTTC. This chain connects TRBV12-5 to TRBJ2-4; tentative D call: TRBD1 (7 bases). Germline V gene sequence: CDR1 LGHNT, CDR2 FRNRAP. This CDR3 comprises 16 residues. V lost 6 bases to trimming and J lost 13 bases, with 28 bases between them.

This chain joins TRBV6-1 and TRBJ1-2, with D uncertain. CDR1 is MNHNS and CDR2 is SASEGT in the germline V gene. This CDR3 spans 12 amino acids. V was clipped by 4 bases and J by 6 bases, with 9 bases between them. The CDR3 DNA follows: TGTGCCAGCAGTGCGAGGGATAATGGCTACACCTTC. Translated: CASSARDNGYTF.

The V and J genes are TRBV28 and TRBJ2-5, with a weak D call TRBD2 (6 bases). With 5 bases removed from V and 5 bases from J, the gap between germline ends came to 15 bases. The length of the CDR3 is 14 residues. Germline V gene data show CDR1 as MDHEN and CDR2 as SYDVKM. The CDR3 sequence: CASSKTGEEETQYF. As DNA, the CDR3 is TGTGCCAGCAGTAAGACGGGAGAGGAGGAGACCCAGTACTTC.

The V and J genes are TRBV7-2 and TRBJ1-2, with 9 bases that match TRBD1. Germline V CDR1 and CDR2: SGHTA, FQGNSA. J was trimmed by 8 bases and V by 3 bases; bases with no gene match: 13. The CDR3 length is 16 residues. The CDR3 nucleotides are TGTGCCAGCAGCTTGAGGACAGGGGCCCTCACTGCCGGCTACACCTTC. Protein product: CASSLRTGALTAGYTF.

The genes are TRBV4-3 and TRBJ2-7; 8 bases are a match to TRBD2. Germline trimming cut 0 bases from V and 1 base from J; bases unmatched to any gene: 5. Germline-derived CDR1 and CDR2 are LGHNA and YSLEER. CDR3 length equals 16 residues. This CDR3 reads CASSQDSSSGSYEQYF. The CDR3 coding sequence is TGCGCCAGCAGCCAAGACTCTTCTAGCGGGTCCTACGAGCAGTACTTC.

V and J are TRBV2 and TRBJ2-3, with a possible D match to TRBD1 (6 bases). The CDR3 extends over 15 amino acids. Trimming shortened V by 5 bases and J by 4 bases, and 16 bases separated the two germline ends. From germline, CDR1 is SNHLY and CDR2 FYNNEI. CDR3 loop: CASSSPWGPSDTQYF. The CDR3 nucleotides read TGTGCCAGCAGTAGTCCTTGGGGGCCTTCAGATACGCAGTATTTT.

The rearrangement uses TRBV11-2 and TRBJ2-2; 7 positions agree with TRBD2. The J segment lost 11 bases and the V segment lost 5 bases, leaving 8 bases of the junction unmatched. CDR3 size: 13 residues. From germline, CDR1 is SGHAT and CDR2 FQNNGV. CDR3 sequence reads: CASSPGGPSELFF. CDR3 coding DNA: TGTGCCAGCAGCCCGGGGGGTCCTTCTGAGCTGTTTTTT.

The gene calls are TRBV28 and TRBJ1-4; TRBD1 aligns across 7 bases. J gave up 7 bases and V 6 bases, and 11 bases lay outside the gene matches. Germline CDR1 and CDR2: MDHEN and SYDVKM. The CDR3 runs to 15 residues. The CDR3 loop is CASSLIRGPGEKLFF. The CDR3 coding sequence is TGTGCCAGCAGCTTGATAAGGGGGCCTGGTGAAAAACTGTTTTTT.

The chain has TRBV18 and TRBJ2-1; the match to TRBD2 covers 12 bases. This CDR3 contains 14 residues. Looked up from germline, CDR1 is KGHSH and CDR2 is LQKENI. After removal of 3 bases from V and 6 bases from J, the junction contained 0 bases not matched to a gene. The CDR3 loop reads CASSPGLAGNEQFF. DNA of the CDR3: TGTGCCAGCTCACCGGGACTAGCGGGCAATGAGCAGTTCTTC.

This sequence joins TRBV11-2 and TRBJ2-7, with 12 positions matching TRBD1. CDR1 is SGHAT, CDR2 FQNNGV, per germline. Losses at the gene ends were 4 bases for V and 7 bases for J; bases not matched to a gene: 5. The CDR3 consists of 14 residues. The CDR3 sequence is CASSSGQGAKEQYF. CDR3 sequence (DNA): TGTGCCAGCAGCTCGGGACAGGGGGCTAAGGAGCAGTACTTC.

J is TRBJ1-4 and V is TRBV11-3; 7 bases are shared with TRBD1. Germline trimming cut 5 bases from V and 6 bases from J; bases unmatched to any gene: 15. Germline V lookup: CDR1 SGHNT, CDR2 YENEEA. This CDR3 contains 17 residues. The DNA for the CDR3 is TGTGCCAGCAGCACCTGGATCCAACAGGGGCGGGATGAAAAACTGTTTTTT. This translates into CASSTWIQQGRDEKLFF.

The chain carries TRBV30 and TRBJ1-3; D is ambiguous. CDR3 length: 13 amino acids. Per the germline V gene, CDR1 is GTSNPN and CDR2 is SVGIG (reference sequence). V lost 2 bases to trimming and J lost 0 bases, with 5 bases between them. The CDR3 is CAWSQSSGNTIYF. CDR3 in DNA: TGTGCCTGGAGTCAAAGCTCTGGAAACACCATATATTTT.

V gene TRBV27 combines with J gene TRBJ2-3, with TRBD2 identical over 9 bases. This CDR3 has 16 residues. V lost 5 bases, J lost 1 base, and 7 bases stayed unmatched. Germline V gene sequence: CDR1 MNHEY, CDR2 SMNVEV (reference sequence). In DNA, the CDR3 is TGTGCCAGCAGTCGACAGGGACTAGCTGGCACAGATACGCAGTATTTT. It translates to CASSRQGLAGTDTQYF.

Many counts were recorded for this clone. The chain has TRBV7-6 and TRBJ2-1, with 7 nucleotides matching TRBD2. The CDR3 covers 16 residues. Germline CDR1 and CDR2: SGHVS and FNYEAQ. Losses at the gene ends were 1 base for V and 0 bases for J; bases not matched to a gene: 3. CDR3 sequence (DNA): TGTGCCAGCAGCTTAGTAGGCGGGAGCTCCTACAATGAGCAGTTCTTC. This sequence encodes CASSLVGGSSYNEQFF.

The chain uses TRBV5-4 and TRBJ2-7; no clear D gene. Per germline, CDR1 SGHNT and CDR2 YYREEE (reference sequence). The CDR3 is 13 residues long. Trimming took 2 bases from V and 7 from J, leaving 13 bases between them. CDR3 sequence (DNA): TGTGCCAGCAGCTTATACCGGGTGGGTGAGCAGTACTTC. Protein: CASSLYRVGEQYF.

The DNA for the CDR3 is TGTGCCAGCAGTTACCGCACAGGGGTCGGCGAGCAGTACTTC. Its protein product is CASSYRTGVGEQYF. The gene calls are TRBV6-5 and TRBJ2-7, with 7 bases lining up with TRBD1. The CDR3 has 14 residues. Per the germline V gene, CDR1 is MNHEY and CDR2 is SVGAGI. V trimming: 2 bases; J trimming: 6 bases; junction bases outside the gene matches: 7.

The chain uses TRBV9 and TRBJ1-1; D remains ambiguous. The CDR3 loop spans 14 amino acids. Trimming removed 4 bases at V and 7 bases at J, with 17 bases between. CDR1 is SGDLS and CDR2 is YYNGEE in the germline V gene. In DNA, the CDR3 is TGTGCCAGCAGCTCTACAAAGGGTTTTGGTGAAGCTTTCTTT. Translation: CASSSTKGFGEAFF. The full variable domain, with the rest looked up from reference TRBV9 and TRBJ1-1, is DSGVTQTPKHLITATGQRVTLRCSPRSGDLSVYWYQQSLDQGLQFLIQYYNGEERAKGNILERFSAQQFPDLHSELNLSSLELGDSALYFCASSSTKGFGEAFFGQGTRLTVV.

The chain links TRBV28 to TRBJ2-2, with 7 positions matching TRBD1. V dropped 6 bases and J dropped 4; count of bases not matched to a gene: 5. The CDR3 has 14 amino acids. Looked up from germline, CDR1 is MDHEN and CDR2 is SYDVKM. CDR3 loop: CASRMGQLTGELFF. CDR3 nucleotides: TGTGCCAGCAGGATGGGACAGCTCACCGGGGAGCTGTTTTTT.

This chain connects TRBV15 to TRBJ2-7; D uncertain. CDR3 length: 11 residues. Germline V gives CDR1 LNHNV, CDR2 YYDKDF (reference sequence). V was clipped by 4 bases and J by 3 bases, with 4 bases between them. As DNA, the CDR3 is TGTGCCACCAGCAAGGGCTACGAGCAGTACTTC. Protein: CATSKGYEQYF.

The chain combines TRBV6-4 with TRBJ1-2; D is uncertain. The CDR3 extends over 15 amino acids. V was shortened by 0 bases and J by 2 bases, with 10 bases between the two germline ends. Germline-derived CDR1 and CDR2 are MRHNA and SNTAGT. The CDR3 DNA reads TGTGCCAGCAGTGACTCTCCGGGTCGGAACTATGGCTACACCTTC. Amino acid sequence: CASSDSPGRNYGYTF.